The 2 T cell receptor beta chains listed next were all sequenced from one sample in a study of shared clonotypes between healthy human individuals. Only in-frame clones appear in the TCRdb table, and some are missing; sequencing was by immunoSEQ multiplex PCR. Among 760,000 or so clones listed, around 96% were seen once. Naive-designated CD8 cells lacked CD45RO, were positively enriched for CCR7, and omitted terminally differentiated effector memory CD45RA+ cells. Sequenced input: naive CD8+ T cells sorted from blood. The source is a man younger than 45 in good health.

V and J are TRBV27 and TRBJ2-3; 8 bases fit TRBD2. V was clipped by 2 bases and J by 4 bases; unmatched bases: 5. This CDR3 has 15 amino acids. The germline gives CDR1 MNHEY, CDR2 SMNVEV (reference sequence). CDR3 in amino acids: CASSLRAGRADTQYF. The CDR3 nucleotides read TGTGCCAGCAGTTTAAGGGCCGGGAGGGCAGATACGCAGTATTTT.

The chain joins TRBV6-5 to TRBJ2-1, with TRBD1 matching 10 bases. This CDR3 region has 14 residues. CDR1 is MNHEY, CDR2 SVGAGI, per germline. Germline trimming cut 5 bases from V and 7 bases from J; bases unmatched to any gene: 5. The CDR3 nucleotides read TGTGCCAGCAGTCCGCGGACAGGGGGTAATGAGCAGTTCTTC. Encoded protein: CASSPRTGGNEQFF.